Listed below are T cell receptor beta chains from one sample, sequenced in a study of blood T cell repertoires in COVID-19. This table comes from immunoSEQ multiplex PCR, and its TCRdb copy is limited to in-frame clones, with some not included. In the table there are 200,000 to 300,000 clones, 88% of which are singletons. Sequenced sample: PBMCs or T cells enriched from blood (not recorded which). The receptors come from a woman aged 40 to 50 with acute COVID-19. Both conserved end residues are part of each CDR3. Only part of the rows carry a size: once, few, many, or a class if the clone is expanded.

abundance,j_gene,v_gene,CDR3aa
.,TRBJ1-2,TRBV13,CASSFRQANYGYTF
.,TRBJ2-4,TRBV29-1,CSVVFPGTSGMNIQYF
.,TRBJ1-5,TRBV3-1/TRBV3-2,CASSQDSGGAQPQHF
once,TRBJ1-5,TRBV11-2,CASSLDLSGHQPQHF
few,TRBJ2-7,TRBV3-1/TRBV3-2,CASSAPGQPPYEQYF
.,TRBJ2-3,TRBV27,CASSFVLGPLSPTDTQYF
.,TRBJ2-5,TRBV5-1,CASSTDRTSGRETQYF
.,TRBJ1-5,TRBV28,CASQEAGDQPQHF
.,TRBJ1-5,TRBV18,CASSRDRDQPQHF
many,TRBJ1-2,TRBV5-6,CASSTGQANYGYTF
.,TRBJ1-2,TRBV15,CATRETGSKIYYGYTF
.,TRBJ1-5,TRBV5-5,CASSLGPRGSSGQPQHF
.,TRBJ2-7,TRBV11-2,CASSSREDGEQYF
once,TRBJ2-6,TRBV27,CASAWGGGPSGANVLTF
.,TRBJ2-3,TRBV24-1,CATSDDGGMADTQYF
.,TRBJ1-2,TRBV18,CASSLTLVTGGDGYTF
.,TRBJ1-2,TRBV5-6,CASSLGRGRAGYTF
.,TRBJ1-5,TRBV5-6,CASSLRGLSSNQPQHF
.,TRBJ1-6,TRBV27,CASSLKFGRLMPLHF
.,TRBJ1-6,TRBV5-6,CASSLGGQSPYNSPLHF
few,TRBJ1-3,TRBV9,CASSPSTGAGNTIYF
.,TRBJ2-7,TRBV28,CASSSSGTGEIQEQYF
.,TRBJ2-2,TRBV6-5,CASSYAGYENTGELFF
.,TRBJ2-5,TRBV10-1,CASSEYSASGREETQYF
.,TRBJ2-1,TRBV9,CASSFGTVYNEQFF
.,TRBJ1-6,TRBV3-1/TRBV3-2,CASSLQGSNSPLHF
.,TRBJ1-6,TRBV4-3,CASSQEFSSYNSPLHF
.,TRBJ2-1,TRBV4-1,CASSQRMGASKNEQFF
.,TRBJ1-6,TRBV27,CASSLSPPRTGRSSPLHF
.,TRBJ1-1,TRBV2,CASSEGGGAWNTEAFF
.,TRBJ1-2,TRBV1,CTSSQEATRRGYTF
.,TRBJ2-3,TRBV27,CASSPGITSTDTQYF
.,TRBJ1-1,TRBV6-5,CASSYSSPVDTEAFF
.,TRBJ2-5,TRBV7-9,CASSQGVYDNQETQYF
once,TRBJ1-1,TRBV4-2,CASSQQIGTGVSEAFF
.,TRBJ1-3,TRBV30,CAWSVWGDTIYF
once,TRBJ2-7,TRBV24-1,CATSAAYPNYEQYF
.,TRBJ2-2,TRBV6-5,CACNRAGKFGELFF
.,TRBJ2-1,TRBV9,CASSGANEQFF
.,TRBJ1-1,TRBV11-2,CASSLTSGGRTEAFF
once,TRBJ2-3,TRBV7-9,CASSSPSGSGGDTQYF
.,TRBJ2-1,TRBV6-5,CASSYLRTGANEQFF
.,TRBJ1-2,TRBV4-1,CASRSPGQGVGYTF
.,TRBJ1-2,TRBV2,CASSEWGRDYGYTF
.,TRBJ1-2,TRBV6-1,CASSETTGSANYGYTF
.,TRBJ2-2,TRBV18,CASSPASKGGLNTGELFF
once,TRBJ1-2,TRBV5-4,CASSWDNNYGYTF
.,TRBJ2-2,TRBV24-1,CATKSLQGPGELFF
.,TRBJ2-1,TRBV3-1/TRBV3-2,CASSAGGGYNEQFF
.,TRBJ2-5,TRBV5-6,CASSQHTGNQETQYF
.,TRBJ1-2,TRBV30,CAWSVYGGQAPNYGYTF
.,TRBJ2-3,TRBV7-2,CASLLRAFSTDTQYF
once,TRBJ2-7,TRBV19,CASAPSQEGTYEQYF
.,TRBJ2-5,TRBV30,CAWGRGQGGLSETQYF
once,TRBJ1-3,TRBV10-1,CASSESTGSRGNTIYF
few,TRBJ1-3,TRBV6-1,CASSEAGQGSGNTIYF
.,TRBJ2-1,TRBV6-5,CASRLTSGSDEQFF
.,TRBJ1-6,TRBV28,CASSSLTGGTSPLHF
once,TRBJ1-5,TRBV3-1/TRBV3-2,CASSQDTGFFQPQHF